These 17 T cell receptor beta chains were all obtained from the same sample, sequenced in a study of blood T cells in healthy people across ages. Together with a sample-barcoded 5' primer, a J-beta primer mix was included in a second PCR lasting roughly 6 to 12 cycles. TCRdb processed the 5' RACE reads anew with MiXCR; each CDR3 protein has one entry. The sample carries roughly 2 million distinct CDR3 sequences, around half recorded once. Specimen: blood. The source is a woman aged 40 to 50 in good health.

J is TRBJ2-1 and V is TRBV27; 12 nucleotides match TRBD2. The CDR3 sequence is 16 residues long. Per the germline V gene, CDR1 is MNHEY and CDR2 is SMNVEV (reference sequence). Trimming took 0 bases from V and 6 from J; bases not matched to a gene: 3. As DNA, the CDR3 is TGTGCCAGCAGTTTATCGGCTAGCGGGGGGGCCAATGAGCAGTTCTTC. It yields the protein CASSLSASGGANEQFF.

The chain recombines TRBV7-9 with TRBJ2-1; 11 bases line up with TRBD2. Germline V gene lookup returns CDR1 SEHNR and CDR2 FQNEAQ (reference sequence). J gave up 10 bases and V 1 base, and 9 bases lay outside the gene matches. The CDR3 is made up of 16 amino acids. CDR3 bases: TGTGCCAGCAGCTTAGAGGGACTAGCGGACCCCAGGGAGCAGTTCTTC. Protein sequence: CASSLEGLADPREQFF.

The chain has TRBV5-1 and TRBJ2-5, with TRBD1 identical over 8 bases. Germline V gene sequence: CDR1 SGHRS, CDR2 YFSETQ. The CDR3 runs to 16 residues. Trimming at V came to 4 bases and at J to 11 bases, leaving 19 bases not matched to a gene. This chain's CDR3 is CASSSFGQGADNEQYF. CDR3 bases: TGCGCCAGCAGCAGCTTCGGACAGGGCGCGGACAATGAGCAGTACTTC.

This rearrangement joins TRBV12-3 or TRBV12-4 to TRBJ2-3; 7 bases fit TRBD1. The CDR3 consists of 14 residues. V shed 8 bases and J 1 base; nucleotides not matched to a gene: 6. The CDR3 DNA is TGTGCCAGCCGACAGGGCGTAGGCACAGATACGCAGTATTTT. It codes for CASRQGVGTDTQYF.

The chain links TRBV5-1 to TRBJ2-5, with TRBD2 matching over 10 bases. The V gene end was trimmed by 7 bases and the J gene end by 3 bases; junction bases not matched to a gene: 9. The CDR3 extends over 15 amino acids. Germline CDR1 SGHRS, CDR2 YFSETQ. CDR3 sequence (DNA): TGCGCCAGCCAATCGGTAGCGGGGGGTGAAGAGACCCAGTACTTC. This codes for CASQSVAGGEETQYF.

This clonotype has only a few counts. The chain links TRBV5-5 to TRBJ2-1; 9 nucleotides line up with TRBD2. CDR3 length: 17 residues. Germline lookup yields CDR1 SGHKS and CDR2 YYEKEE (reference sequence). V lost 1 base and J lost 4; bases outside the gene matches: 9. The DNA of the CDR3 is TGTGCCAGCAGCTTGCGGGTAGCGGGGGATATATACAATGAGCAGTTCTTC. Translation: CASSLRVAGDIYNEQFF. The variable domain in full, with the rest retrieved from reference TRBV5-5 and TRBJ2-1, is DAGVTQSPTHLIKTRGQQVTLRCSPISGHKSVSWYQQVLGQGPQFIFQYYEKEERGRGNFPDRFSARQFPNYSSELNVNALLLGDSALYLCASSLRVAGDIYNEQFFGPGTRLTVL.

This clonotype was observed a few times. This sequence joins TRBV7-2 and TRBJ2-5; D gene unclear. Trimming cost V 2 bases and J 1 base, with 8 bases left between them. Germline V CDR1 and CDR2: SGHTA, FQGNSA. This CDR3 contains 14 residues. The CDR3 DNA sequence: TGTGCCAGCAGCTTATACGGTGTCCAAGAGACCCAGTACTTC. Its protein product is CASSLYGVQETQYF.

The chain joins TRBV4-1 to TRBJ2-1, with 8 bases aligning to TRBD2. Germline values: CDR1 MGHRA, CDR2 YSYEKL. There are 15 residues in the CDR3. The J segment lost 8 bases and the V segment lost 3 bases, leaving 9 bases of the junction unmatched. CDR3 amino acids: CASSHRNGGAYEQFF. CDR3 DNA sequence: TGCGCCAGCAGCCACAGAAACGGGGGGGCCTATGAGCAGTTCTTC.

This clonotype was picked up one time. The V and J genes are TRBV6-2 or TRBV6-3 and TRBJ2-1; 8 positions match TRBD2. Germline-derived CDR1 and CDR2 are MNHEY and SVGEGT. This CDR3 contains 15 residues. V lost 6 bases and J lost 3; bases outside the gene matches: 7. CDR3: CASRLGGARYNEQFF. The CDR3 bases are TGTGCCAGCAGGCTCGGGGGGGCGCGCTACAATGAGCAGTTCTTC.

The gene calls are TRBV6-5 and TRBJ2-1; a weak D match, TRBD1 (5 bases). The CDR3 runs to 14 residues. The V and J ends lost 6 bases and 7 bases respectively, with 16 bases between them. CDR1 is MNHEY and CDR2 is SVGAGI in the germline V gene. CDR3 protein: CASRNKGARNEQFF. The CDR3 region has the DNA TGTGCCAGCAGGAACAAAGGGGCTCGAAATGAGCAGTTCTTC.

The DNA for the CDR3 is TGCAGCGGGTATGGACAGGGGTCCTACGAGCAGTACTTC. This sequence encodes CSGYGQGSYEQYF. The chain combines TRBV29-1 with TRBJ2-7; 9 nucleotides match TRBD1. The length of the CDR3 is 13 residues. The germline V gene encodes CDR1 SQVTM and CDR2 ANQGSEA. V dropped 7 bases and J dropped 1; count of bases not matched to a gene: 5.

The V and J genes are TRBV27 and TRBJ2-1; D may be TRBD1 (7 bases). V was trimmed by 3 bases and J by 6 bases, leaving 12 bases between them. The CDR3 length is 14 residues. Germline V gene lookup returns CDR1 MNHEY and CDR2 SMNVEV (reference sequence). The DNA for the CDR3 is TGTGCCAGCAGTTTTGCCAGGGGGGTCAATGAGCAGTTCTTC. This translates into CASSFARGVNEQFF.

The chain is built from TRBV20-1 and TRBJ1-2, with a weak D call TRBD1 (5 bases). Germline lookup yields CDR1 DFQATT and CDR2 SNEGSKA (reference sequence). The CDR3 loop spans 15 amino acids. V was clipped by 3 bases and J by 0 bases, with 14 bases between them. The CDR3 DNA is TGCAGTGCTAGGATCCAGGGTAAAGCTAACTATGGCTACACCTTC. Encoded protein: CSARIQGKANYGYTF.

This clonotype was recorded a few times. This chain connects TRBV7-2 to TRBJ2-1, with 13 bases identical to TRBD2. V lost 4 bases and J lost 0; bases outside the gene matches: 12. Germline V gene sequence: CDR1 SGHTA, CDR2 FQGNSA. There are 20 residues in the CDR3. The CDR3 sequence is CASSSPTSGGGGSSYNEQFF. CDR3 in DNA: TGTGCCAGCAGCTCACCCACTAGCGGGGGGGGCGGGAGCTCCTACAATGAGCAGTTCTTC. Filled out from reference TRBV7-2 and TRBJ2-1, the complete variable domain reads GAGVSQSPSNKVTEKGKDVELRCDPISGHTALYWYRQSLGQGLEFLIYFQGNSAPDKSGLPSDRFSAERTGGSVSTLTIQRTQQEDSAVYLCASSSPTSGGGGSSYNEQFFGPGTRLTVL.

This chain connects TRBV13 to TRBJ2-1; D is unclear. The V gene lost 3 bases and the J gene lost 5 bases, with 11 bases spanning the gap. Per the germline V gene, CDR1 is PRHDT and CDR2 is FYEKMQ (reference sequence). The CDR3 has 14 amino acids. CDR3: CASSFGRKNNEQFF. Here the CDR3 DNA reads TGTGCCAGCAGCTTCGGCAGGAAGAACAATGAGCAGTTCTTC.

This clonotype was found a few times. CDR3 sequence (DNA): TGTGCCAGCAGCTTACGGGACAGGGGGCACCCTGTGAATGAGCAGTTCTTC. Amino acids: CASSLRDRGHPVNEQFF. This chain joins TRBV7-8 and TRBJ2-1, with 12 bases aligning to TRBD1. Per germline, CDR1 SGHVS and CDR2 FQNEAQ. The CDR3 length is 17 residues. V dropped 2 bases and J dropped 7; count of bases not matched to a gene: 9.

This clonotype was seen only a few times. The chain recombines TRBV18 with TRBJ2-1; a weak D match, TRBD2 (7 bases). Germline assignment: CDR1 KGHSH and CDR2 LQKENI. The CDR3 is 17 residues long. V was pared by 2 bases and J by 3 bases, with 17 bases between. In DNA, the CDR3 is TGTGCCAGCTCACCAGGATACGGACAGCGGGACTACAATGAGCAGTTCTTC. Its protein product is CASSPGYGQRDYNEQFF.